These T cell receptor beta chains were read from a single sample in a study of blood T cell repertoires in COVID-19. The protocol was immunoSEQ multiplex PCR, while the TCRdb copy is restricted to in-frame clones and leaves out a portion. The repertoire holds fewer than 450,000 clones, around 91% seen once, with roughly 3.5% in the top ten. The material sequenced was peripheral blood. All receptors derive from a woman younger than 30 who had recovered from COVID-19. The CDR3 runs from the conserved cysteine through the conserved F or W. A D gene is named only where the DNA matches it firmly. The size field is filled for only some rows; it gives once, few, many or a size class.

-	TRBV2	TRBJ2-1	-	TGTGCCAGCAGTAACTATGAGCAGTTCTTC	CASSNYEQFF
once	TRBV4-3	TRBJ1-2	-	TGCGCCAGCAGCCACTGGGACACCGCTAACTATGGCTACACCTTC	CASSHWDTANYGYTF
-	TRBV4-1	TRBJ2-1	-	TGCGCCAGCAGCCACCTCTTAGCCCCTGGCGAGCAGTTCTTC	CASSHLLAPGEQFF
-	TRBV30	TRBJ2-3	-	TGTGCCTGGAGTTCAGGGGTTCCCCGCCCAGATACGCAGTATTTT	CAWSSGVPRPDTQYF
-	TRBV7-2	TRBJ2-5	TRBD2	TGTGCCAGCAGCTTAGGTTCTAGCGGGAAAGGTTTAAAGACCCAGTACTTC	CASSLGSSGKGLKTQYF
-	TRBV5-4	TRBJ1-2	TRBD1	TGTGCCAGCAGGCGTGTAGGACAGGGTGGTGGCTACACCTTC	CASRRVGQGGGYTF
-	TRBV25-1	TRBJ1-2	-	TGTGCCAGCAGTGAATCGGGGGGGGCGGTAGCTAACTATGGCTACACCTTC	CASSESGGAVANYGYTF
-	TRBV6-2/TRBV6-3	TRBJ2-1	TRBD2	TGTGCCAGCAGCCACCCGGCCGGAACTAGCGGGAGCCCAAGCAGGGAGTACTCCTACAATGAGCAGTTCTTC	CASSHPAGTSGSPSREYSYNEQFF
-	TRBV4-1	TRBJ2-3	TRBD1	TGCGCCAGCAGGACCGGGACAGGGGGCCTAGATACGCAGTATTTT	CASRTGTGGLDTQYF
once	TRBV6-5	TRBJ2-2	TRBD2	TGTGCCACGGGACTAGTTGACACCGGGGAGCTGTTTTTT	CATGLVDTGELFF
-	TRBV6-5	TRBJ2-5	TRBD2	TGTGCCAGCAGTTCCGGGGGACTAGTTATGGAGACCCAGTACTTC	CASSSGGLVMETQYF
-	TRBV19	TRBJ1-4	-	TGTGCCAGTAGTATCCGGGGTCCTAATGAAAAACTGTTTTTT	CASSIRGPNEKLFF
-	TRBV19	TRBJ2-1	TRBD1	TGTGCCAGTAGTCGGGCCCTAGGACAGGGTAATAGAAATGAGCAGTTCTTC	CASSRALGQGNRNEQFF
-	TRBV19	TRBJ1-1	TRBD1	TGTGCCAGTAGTCCAAAGACAGGGCGCACTGAAGCTTTCTTT	CASSPKTGRTEAFF
-	TRBV25-1	TRBJ1-2	-	TGTGCCTCCAGCACAGGGATGAACTATGGCTACACCTTC	CASSTGMNYGYTF
-	TRBV7-2	TRBJ2-3	TRBD1	TGTGCCAGCAGCTTTGTCTGGACAGGTAGCACAGATACGCAGTATTTT	CASSFVWTGSTDTQYF
once	TRBV9	TRBJ2-1	-	TGTGCCAGCAGCGTAGGACCGACTAATGAGCAGTTCTTC	CASSVGPTNEQFF
many	TRBV6-2/TRBV6-3	TRBJ2-5	TRBD2	TGTGCCAGCAGTTGGAGCGGGAGCGTACAGACCCAGTACTTC	CASSWSGSVQTQYF
-	TRBV10-3	TRBJ2-1	-	TGTGCCATCACTTCGGGAGACCCCTACAATGAGCAGTTCTTC	CAITSGDPYNEQFF
-	TRBV6-2/TRBV6-3	TRBJ2-1	TRBD2	TGTGCCAGCAGTTACAAAGCGGGGGGTTACAATGAGCAGTTCTTC	CASSYKAGGYNEQFF
-	TRBV11-3	TRBJ2-1	-	TGTGCCAGCAGCTTAGTTTACGGGAGTGACGGTAATGAGCAGTTCTTC	CASSLVYGSDGNEQFF
-	TRBV6-6	TRBJ1-5	TRBD1	TGTGCCAGCAGTTACCCCGGACAGGGCAGCAATCAGCCCCAGCATTTT	CASSYPGQGSNQPQHF
-	TRBV7-2	TRBJ2-3	TRBD2	TGTGCCAGCAGCTTCCAATTAGCGGGAGGGAGCACAGATACGCAGTATTTT	CASSFQLAGGSTDTQYF
-	TRBV6-5	TRBJ2-5	TRBD2	TGTGCCAGCAGTTACTCCGGACTAGGCTCCCGAGAGACCCAGTACTTC	CASSYSGLGSRETQYF
-	TRBV29-1	TRBJ2-1	TRBD2	TGCAGCGTTCCCACTAGCGGGACGACCTGGGGCAATGAGCAGTTCTTC	CSVPTSGTTWGNEQFF
-	TRBV10-1	TRBJ2-3	-	TGCGCCAGCAGTGAGCGGGTAGATACGCAGTATTTT	CASSERVDTQYF
once	TRBV4-3	TRBJ1-2	TRBD1	TGCGCCAGCAGCCAAGACGTCAGGGGGCGGAAGTATGGCTACACCTTC	CASSQDVRGRKYGYTF
-	TRBV11-3	TRBJ2-3	TRBD2	TGTGCCAGCCAATCTAGCGGGAGGCCAGATACGCAGTATTTT	CASQSSGRPDTQYF
-	TRBV19	TRBJ1-1	-	TGTGCCAGTAGTATGATTGCCAGGGTTGACACTGAAGCTTTCTTT	CASSMIARVDTEAFF
-	TRBV7-2	TRBJ1-2	-	TGTGCCAGCAGCCCCCCCGCGGAGAACTATGGCTACACCTTC	CASSPPAENYGYTF
-	TRBV11-3	TRBJ2-2	TRBD2	TGTGCCAGCAGATCCGGGACTAGCGGGAGATTTACCGGGGAGCTGTTTTTT	CASRSGTSGRFTGELFF
-	TRBV5-1	TRBJ1-1	-	TGCGCCAGCAGCTTGGACAGGGTGGGCACTGAAGCTTTCTTT	CASSLDRVGTEAFF
once	TRBV11-2	TRBJ1-5	-	TGTGCCAGCAGCTTATCACAGGGCAATCAGCCCCAGCATTTT	CASSLSQGNQPQHF
-	TRBV27	TRBJ2-1	-	TGTGCCAGCAGTCTACAGCTACAAAATGAGCAGTTCTTC	CASSLQLQNEQFF
-	TRBV7-2	TRBJ1-1	-	TGTGCCAGCAGCTTAAATCCAGGGCTGAACACTGAAGCTTTCTTT	CASSLNPGLNTEAFF
-	TRBV11-2	TRBJ2-4	-	TGTGCCAGCAGCCTGTGGACATCAGTAGCCAAAAACATTCAGTACTTC	CASSLWTSVAKNIQYF
-	TRBV5-6	TRBJ1-2	-	TGTGCCAGCAGCCTACAGGGCCGGAACTATGGCTACACCTTC	CASSLQGRNYGYTF
-	TRBV7-9	TRBJ1-1	-	TGTGCCAGCAGCTCCGTCCACCGGGGTACTGAAGCTTTCTTT	CASSSVHRGTEAFF
-	TRBV5-6	TRBJ1-5	TRBD1	TGTGCCAGCAGCTTGGGACAGGGGTTGTTCAATCAGCCCCAGCATTTT	CASSLGQGLFNQPQHF
once	TRBV3-1/TRBV3-2	TRBJ1-2	-	TGTGCCAGCAGCCAACAACTCGCCAACTATGGCTACACCTTC	CASSQQLANYGYTF
-	TRBV6-2/TRBV6-3	TRBJ1-5	-	TGTGCCAGCAGTTACGGGGCAGGGACAACGGGTCAGCCCCAGCATTTT	CASSYGAGTTGQPQHF
-	TRBV9	TRBJ2-5	-	TGTGCCAGCAGCGTAGGCTCGCGACTAAGGAGAGAGACCCAGTACTTC	CASSVGSRLRRETQYF
-	TRBV15	TRBJ1-3	-	TGTGCCACCAGCAGACGAGATTTGTCTGGAAACACCATATATTTT	CATSRRDLSGNTIYF
once	TRBV4-3	TRBJ1-3	-	TGCGCCAGCAGCCAAGGGTACGGCTCTGGAAACACCATATATTTT	CASSQGYGSGNTIYF
-	TRBV9	TRBJ2-1	-	TGTGCCAGCAGCGTAAGAACTACCTCCTACAATGAGCAGTTCTTC	CASSVRTTSYNEQFF